This record concerns one TCR beta chain sequence. Its antigen is not known. Germline trimming cut 7 bases from V and 0 bases from J; bases unmatched to any gene: 11. Germline V CDR1 and CDR2: MNHEY, SVGEGT. The CDR3 loop spans 19 amino acids. These data originate in a study of blood T cells in healthy people across ages. Notes on the study in general: When one million T cells were used, diversity estimates were thought to be underestimates. Unknown CMV status may confound age-related changes in expanded clones. Roughly linearly, TCR beta diversity per million T cells fell as age increased.

With a J-beta primer mix and a sample-barcoded 5' primer, a second PCR ran roughly 6 to 11 cycles. A single record per CDR3 protein comes from TCRdb applying MiXCR to the 5' RACE reads. The repertoire includes around 500,000 distinct CDR3 sequences, 47% of them detected once, and 20% to 25% sits in the top ten. What was sequenced was blood. This chain connects TRBV6-2 or TRBV6-3 to TRBJ2-1, with 14 bases matching TRBD2. The TCR was taken from a man at least 80 years old in good health. The CDR3 loop is CASINRGTSGGSSYNEQFF. The DNA for the CDR3 is TGTGCCAGCATCAACCGCGGGACTAGCGGGGGTAGCTCCTACAATGAGCAGTTCTTC.